Listed here are 21 T cell receptor beta chains from one sample, sequenced in a study of blood T cell repertoires in COVID-19. Libraries were prepared by immunoSEQ multiplex PCR; TCRdb keeps only in-frame clonotypes and omits some of them. The data show more than 350,000 clones, 70% to 90% seen once. The specimen sequenced was PBMCs or T cells enriched from blood (not recorded which). All receptors come from a woman between 18 and 29 years old who had been exposed to COVID-19.

The chain recombines TRBV29-1 with TRBJ2-1; D is possibly TRBD2 (7 bases). Germline V gene sequence: CDR1 SQVTM, CDR2 ANQGSEA. CDR3 length equals 13 residues. V was clipped by 5 bases and J by 9 bases, with 17 bases between them. The CDR3 loop reads CSVLMGGAREQFF. CDR3 DNA: TGCAGCGTTTTGATGGGGGGGGCCCGTGAGCAGTTCTTC.

This clone was detected only once. This sequence joins TRBV6-5 and TRBJ2-3; maybe TRBD1 (7 bases). Trimming shortened V by 2 bases and J by 5 bases, and 14 bases separated the two germline ends. Germline CDR1 MNHEY, CDR2 SVGAGI. The CDR3 loop spans 15 amino acids. Here the CDR3 DNA reads TGTGCCAGCAGTTACGCGACAGGGAGGATAGATACGCAGTATTTT. This encodes CASSYATGRIDTQYF.

This chain joins TRBV6-9 and TRBJ1-1, with 10 bases fitting TRBD1. The CDR3 contains 18 residues. From germline, CDR1 is MNHGY and CDR2 SVAAGI. V lost 2 bases to trimming and J lost 4 bases; unmatched junction nucleotides: 13. CDR3: CASSYEDRGPGTPTEAFF. The CDR3 DNA follows: TGTGCCAGCAGTTATGAAGACAGGGGGCCCGGAACCCCCACTGAAGCTTTCTTT.

The chain uses TRBV24-1 and TRBJ1-2; 8 positions agree with TRBD1. J lost 0 bases, V lost 2 bases, and 7 bases had no gene match. This CDR3 is built from 17 residues. Germline CDR1 reads KGHDR; CDR2 reads SFDVKD. The CDR3 spells CATSDSPRQGTNYGYTF. The DNA of the CDR3 is TGTGCCACCAGTGATTCTCCGAGACAGGGGACTAACTATGGCTACACCTTC.

The chain links TRBV29-1 to TRBJ2-1, with 7 bases that match TRBD1. The CDR3 is 13 amino acids. The germline CDR1 and CDR2 sequences are SQVTM and ANQGSEA. The ends lost 8 bases at V and 7 bases at J; junction bases unmatched: 11. CDR3 residues: CSLSRDSGNEQFF. CDR3 in DNA: TGCAGCCTAAGCCGGGACAGTGGAAATGAGCAGTTCTTC.

This chain links TRBV11-2 with TRBJ2-7; 7 bases align to TRBD1. The CDR3 is made up of 13 amino acids. The junction had 4 bases not matched to a gene; V was cut back by 3 bases and J by 5 bases. From germline, CDR1 is SGHAT and CDR2 FQNNGV. The chain's CDR3 is CASSFDRAHEQYF. CDR3 bases: TGTGCCAGCAGCTTTGACAGGGCCCACGAGCAGTACTTC.

This clone was observed a few times. This sequence joins TRBV5-8 and TRBJ1-5; 10 nucleotides match TRBD1. Per germline, CDR1 SGHTS and CDR2 YDEGEE. CDR3 length equals 15 residues. With V trimmed by 4 bases and J by 4 bases, 5 bases remained unmatched. For the CDR3, the DNA is TGTGCCAGCAGCCCGACAGGGGGCGAAAATCAGCCCCAGCATTTT. Its translation is CASSPTGGENQPQHF.

This rearrangement joins TRBV2 to TRBJ2-5; perhaps TRBD1 as D (6 bases). V was shortened by 6 bases and J by 2 bases, with 10 bases between the two germline ends. CDR1 is SNHLY, CDR2 FYNNEI, per germline. The CDR3 sequence is 13 residues long. CDR3 region: CASRRDTQETQYF. The CDR3 nucleotides read TGTGCCAGCAGGAGGGACACTCAAGAGACCCAGTACTTC.

V and J are TRBV5-5 and TRBJ1-5; no firm D call. V shed 0 bases and J shed 1 base, with 8 bases lying between them. The CDR3 runs to 15 residues. CDR1 and CDR2 from the germline V gene are SGHKS and YYEKEE (reference sequence). The DNA for the CDR3 is TGTGCCAGCAGCTTGGGAGGGATGAGCAATCAGCCCCAGCATTTT. Translation gives CASSLGGMSNQPQHF.

This clone has a handful of counts. This chain connects TRBV28 to TRBJ1-4; D is perhaps TRBD1 (6 bases). There are 15 residues in the CDR3. The V gene lost 1 base and the J gene lost 3 bases, with 9 bases spanning the gap. CDR1 and CDR2 from the germline V gene are MDHEN and SYDVKM. Here the CDR3 reads CASSLFPGANEKLFF. CDR3 nucleotides: TGTGCCAGCAGTTTATTTCCAGGGGCTAATGAAAAACTGTTTTTT.

The chain uses TRBV5-5 and TRBJ2-1; TRBD1 matches at 7 bases. Germline CDR1 reads SGHKS; CDR2 reads YYEKEE (reference sequence). J was trimmed by 1 base and V by 3 bases; bases with no gene match: 4. The CDR3 runs to 15 residues. The CDR3 region has the DNA TGTGCCAGCAGCTCCAGACAGGGTTCCTACAATGAGCAGTTCTTC. Protein: CASSSRQGSYNEQFF.

This chain links TRBV28 with TRBJ1-1; no clear D gene. This CDR3 is 13 amino acids long. Trimming removed 7 bases from V and 0 bases from J, with 9 bases in between. The V gene's germline CDR1 is MDHEN and CDR2 SYDVKM. This CDR3 reads CASTDILNTEAFF. DNA for the CDR3: TGTGCCAGCACTGACATATTGAACACTGAAGCTTTCTTT. The full variable domain, rest sourced from reference TRBV28 and TRBJ1-1, is DVKVTQSSRYLVKRTGEKVFLECVQDMDHENMFWYRQDPGLGLRLIYFSYDVKMKEKGDIPEGYSVSREKKERFSLILESASTNQTSMYLCASTDILNTEAFFGQGTRLTVV.

The gene calls are TRBV10-1 and TRBJ1-2; 11 nucleotides match TRBD1. The CDR3 extends over 15 amino acids. Germline CDR1 reads WNHNN; CDR2 reads SYGVQD (reference sequence). The V gene end was trimmed by 4 bases and the J gene end by 2 bases; junction bases not matched to a gene: 3. CDR3 coding DNA: TGCGCCAGCAGTGCCGGGACAGGGGGAAACTATGGCTACACCTTC. Its translation: CASSAGTGGNYGYTF.

The DNA for the CDR3 is TGTGCCAGCAGCTTAGAAGCCCAGGGGGCGCAGCCCCAGCATTTT. Amino acids: CASSLEAQGAQPQHF. This sequence joins TRBV7-2 and TRBJ1-5; 8 bases agree with TRBD1. The CDR3 has 15 residues. V lost 1 base, J lost 7 bases, and 6 bases stayed unmatched. Germline V CDR1 and CDR2: SGHTA, FQGNSA.

The chain has TRBV7-2 and TRBJ2-3; a possible D gene is TRBD2 (6 bases). Germline CDR1 and CDR2: SGHTA and FQGNSA. The CDR3 is made up of 14 amino acids. The ends were cut back, 0 bases at V and 7 bases at J, with 11 bases in the middle. The CDR3: CASSLARDVNTQYF. CDR3 bases: TGTGCCAGCAGCTTAGCGCGGGATGTGAATACGCAGTATTTT.

V is TRBV19 and J is TRBJ2-5; D not resolved. In germline, CDR1 is LNHDA, CDR2 SQIVND (reference sequence). Trimming left V 2 bases short and J 0 bases short, with 4 bases between. This CDR3 spans 13 amino acids. The CDR3 protein is CASSIYNQETQYF. Written as DNA, the CDR3 is TGTGCCAGTAGTATATATAACCAAGAGACCCAGTACTTC. Together with reference TRBV19 and TRBJ2-5, the CDR3 gives the full variable domain: DGGITQSPKYLFRKEGQNVTLSCEQNLNHDAMYWYRQDPGQGLRLIYYSQIVNDFQKGDIAEGYSVSREKKESFPLTVTSAQKNPTAFYLCASSIYNQETQYFGPGTRLLVL.

The chain has TRBV3-1 (or the pseudogene TRBV3-2) and TRBJ1-2; 8 bases fit TRBD1. The CDR3 totals 14 residues. With V trimmed by 7 bases and J by 1 base, 5 bases remained unmatched. Germline V lookup: CDR1 LGHDT, CDR2 YNNKEL (reference sequence). For the CDR3, the DNA is TGTGCCAGCACACAGGGGGAGGGTAACTATGGCTACACCTTC. Protein sequence: CASTQGEGNYGYTF.

The V call is TRBV12-5, the J call TRBJ2-1; D may be TRBD2 (5 bases). Germline loops: CDR1 LGHNT, CDR2 FRNRAP. The V end lost 9 bases, the J end lost 7 bases, and 22 bases lay between the germline ends. The CDR3 has 15 residues. CDR3 amino acids: CASTFGLSDSNEQFF. In nucleotides, the CDR3 is TGTGCTAGCACTTTTGGACTGTCGGACTCGAATGAGCAGTTCTTC.

The chain employs TRBV5-1 and TRBJ1-6; TRBD1 matches at 10 bases. The trim removed 3 bases at V and 6 bases at J, leaving 0 bases unmatched. Germline V gene data show CDR1 as SGHRS and CDR2 as YFSETQ. CDR3 length: 14 amino acids. CDR3 sequence reads: CASSWDRGNSPLHF. The DNA for the CDR3 is TGCGCCAGCAGCTGGGACAGGGGTAATTCACCCCTCCACTTT. Complete variable domain (other parts from reference TRBV5-1 and TRBJ1-6): KAGVTQTPRYLIKTRGQQVTLSCSPISGHRSVSWYQQTPGQGLQFLFEYFSETQRNKGNFPGRFSGRQFSNSRSEMNVSTLELGDSALYLCASSWDRGNSPLHFGNGTRLTVT.

V gene TRBV5-1 combines with J gene TRBJ1-2; 9 bases fit TRBD1. The CDR3 has 14 residues. The V gene's germline CDR1 is SGHRS and CDR2 YFSETQ. Trimming removed 1 base from V and 6 bases from J; junction bases left unmatched: 4. CDR3 sequence reads: CASSLTGQGDGYTF. CDR3 coding DNA: TGCGCCAGCAGCTTGACGGGACAGGGAGATGGCTACACCTTC.

The V and J genes are TRBV5-4 and TRBJ1-4; D is unclear. This CDR3 has 14 amino acids. CDR1 and CDR2 (germline): SGHNT, YYREEE (reference sequence). The ends were cut back, 4 bases at V and 3 bases at J, with 10 bases in the middle. CDR3 sequence (DNA): TGTGCCAGCAGCGCGGGTGTAGCTAATGAAAAACTGTTTTTT. This encodes CASSAGVANEKLFF.